Listed here are 22 T cell receptor beta chains from one sample, sequenced in a study of post-analysis software for immune sequencing data. General study findings and limits: Four to six TRBV segments were more frequent in patients than controls; TRBV5-6, TRBV5-1 and TRBV20-1 belonged to this group.

Antigens of these TCRs are unknown. Unique molecular identifiers were carried by the TCR beta cDNA libraries. TCRdb called the PCR reads again in MiXCR, with one record for every CDR3 protein. The sample carries roughly 670,000 distinct CDR3 sequences, 55% to 70% recorded once. The sequenced sample consisted of blood. The receptors here all came from a girl between 2 and 10 years old with multiple sclerosis.

This clonotype was seen more than once but under ten times. V and J are TRBV7-2 and TRBJ1-2; D unclear. V shed 5 bases and J shed 2 bases, with 9 bases lying between them. The CDR3 is 13 residues long. The V gene's germline CDR1 is SGHTA and CDR2 FQGNSA. The CDR3 nucleotides read TGTGCCAGCAGCAAAGATCTAAACTATGGCTACACCTTC. This translates into CASSKDLNYGYTF.

This clonotype has just one count. The chain couples TRBV5-1 to TRBJ2-7; D is possibly TRBD2 (5 bases). The CDR3 is made up of 14 amino acids. Germline CDR1 is SGHRS and CDR2 is YFSETQ. V dropped 4 bases and J dropped 2 bases, with 13 bases sitting between them. The CDR3 DNA is TGCGCCAGCAGCGGGAGAGGAGGCCCCTACGAGCAGTACTTC. As protein: CASSGRGGPYEQYF.

This rearrangement joins TRBV11-2 to TRBJ2-7, with a possible D match to TRBD1 (5 bases). Near its end, the DNA agrees better with TRBJ2-5, so the J call may be wrong. The CDR3 sequence is 14 residues long. Germline CDR1 is SGHAT and CDR2 is FQNNGV. CDR3: CASSLQGFVETQYF. Here the CDR3 DNA reads TGTGCCAGCAGCTTACAGGGATTCGTCGAGACCCAGTACTTC.

The chain combines TRBV27 with TRBJ2-1; 11 nucleotides line up with TRBD2. The junction had 10 bases not matched to a gene; V was cut back by 8 bases and J by 4 bases. CDR3 length: 16 residues. The germline gives CDR1 MNHEY, CDR2 SMNVEV (reference sequence). The CDR3 loop reads CASAGSGGAGYNEQFF. The CDR3 nucleotides are TGTGCCAGCGCTGGTAGCGGGGGGGCGGGTTACAATGAGCAGTTCTTC.

This clonotype was observed once. The chain employs TRBV2 and TRBJ2-3; either TRBD1 or TRBD2 may fit D (5 bases each). This CDR3 comprises 16 residues. CDR1 and CDR2 (germline): SNHLY, FYNNEI. The V end was cut by 8 bases, the J end by 3 bases, with 21 bases between. The chain's CDR3 is CASDGPPGTPTDTQYF. CDR3 DNA sequence: TGTGCCAGCGATGGGCCCCCCGGGACCCCAACAGATACGCAGTATTTT.

This chain links TRBV12-3 or TRBV12-4 with TRBJ2-3, with 9 bases that match TRBD1. The CDR3 length is 15 residues. V lost 6 bases and J lost 0; bases outside the gene matches: 4. The CDR3 loop is CASRRQGGSTDTQYF. The CDR3 DNA reads TGTGCCAGCAGACGACAGGGGGGAAGCACAGATACGCAGTATTTT.

This clonotype was found a few times. The V gene is TRBV7-2, the J gene TRBJ2-4; weak D call: TRBD1 (5 bases). V lost 1 base and J lost 3, with 10 bases in between. Germline CDR1 and CDR2: SGHTA and FQGNSA. The CDR3 spans 15 residues. The CDR3 is CASSLGRQGKNIQYF. In DNA, the CDR3 is TGTGCCAGCAGCTTAGGCCGGCAGGGCAAAAACATTCAGTACTTC.

The chain combines TRBV6-1 with TRBJ2-1; 11 bases match TRBD2. This CDR3 comprises 16 residues. Germline loops: CDR1 MNHNS, CDR2 SASEGT. After removal of 4 bases from V and 4 bases from J, the junction contained 6 bases not matched to a gene. The CDR3 sequence: CASSATGTSGYNEQFF. The DNA for the CDR3 is TGTGCCAGCAGTGCCACCGGGACTAGCGGATACAATGAGCAGTTCTTC.

This chain uses TRBV4-3 with TRBJ2-5, with D possibly being TRBD1 (6 bases). The V gene lost 0 bases and the J gene lost 2 bases, with 10 bases spanning the gap. The germline V gene has CDR1 LGHNA and CDR2 YSLEER. The CDR3 sequence is 15 residues long. The CDR3, as DNA: TGCGCCAGCAGCCAAGATGGGACACAACAAGAGACCCAGTACTTC. Translated: CASSQDGTQQETQYF.

This clonotype was picked up a small number of times. The V and J genes are TRBV29-1 and TRBJ2-3; no definite D call. This CDR3 comprises 13 residues. From germline, CDR1 is SQVTM and CDR2 ANQGSEA. V shed 6 bases and J shed 2 bases, with 12 bases lying between them. The CDR3 nucleotides are TGCAGCGTAGTAATGGGAAACACAGATACGCAGTATTTT. It translates to CSVVMGNTDTQYF.

J is TRBJ2-3 and V is TRBV5-1; no clear D. The CDR3 covers 12 residues. With 4 bases removed from V and 4 bases from J, the gap between germline ends came to 7 bases. Germline V gene data show CDR1 as SGHRS and CDR2 as YFSETQ. CDR3 coding DNA: TGCGCCAGCAGCCCCTTCTCAGATACGCAGTATTTT. Translating it yields CASSPFSDTQYF.

This clonotype was seen a few times. The chain has TRBV5-1 and TRBJ2-1, with D maybe TRBD2 (5 bases). CDR3 length: 17 residues. Germline values: CDR1 SGHRS, CDR2 YFSETQ. V was shortened by 2 bases and J by 0 bases, with 15 bases between the two germline ends. The CDR3 here is CASSFWTGYHSYNEQFF. The CDR3 coding sequence is TGCGCCAGCAGCTTCTGGACTGGCTACCACTCCTACAATGAGCAGTTCTTC.

The rearrangement joins TRBV5-1 to TRBJ2-4; 13 nucleotides align to TRBD2. The J call may be mistaken, given a closer DNA end match to TRBJ2-7. From germline, CDR1 is SGHRS and CDR2 YFSETQ. This CDR3 contains 17 residues. The CDR3 region has the DNA TGCGCCAGCAGCTTGCTGGGACTAGCGGGGAATCCGGACGAGCAGTACTTC. It translates to CASSLLGLAGNPDEQYF.

CDR3 region: CASGLGTDSNQPQHF. DNA of the CDR3: TGTGCTAGTGGTTTGGGGACAGATAGCAATCAGCCCCAGCATTTT. This chain uses TRBV12-5 with TRBJ1-5, with a weak D call TRBD1 (6 bases). Trimming removed 1 base at V and 0 bases at J, with 7 bases between. This CDR3 comprises 15 residues. CDR1 and CDR2 (germline): LGHNT, FRNRAP. The full variable domain, with the rest looked up from reference TRBV12-5 and TRBJ1-5, is DARVTQTPRHKVTEMGQEVTMRCQPILGHNTVFWYRQTMMQGLELLAYFRNRAPLDDSGMPKDRFSAEMPDATLATLKIQPSEPRDSAVYFCASGLGTDSNQPQHFGDGTRLSIL.

This rearrangement joins TRBV5-5 to TRBJ2-1, with 8 bases that match TRBD1. The V gene end was trimmed by 0 bases and the J gene end by 6 bases; junction bases not matched to a gene: 8. The V gene's germline CDR1 is SGHKS and CDR2 YYEKEE (reference sequence). CDR3 length: 16 residues. CDR3 sequence (DNA): TGTGCCAGCAGCTTGGGGCCAGGGGGCGGAATCAATGAGCAGTTCTTC. It yields the protein CASSLGPGGGINEQFF.

This clonotype was seen a handful of times. The gene calls are TRBV12-3 or TRBV12-4 and TRBJ2-1, with 8 positions matching TRBD1. The CDR3 runs 14 residues. V trimming: 5 bases; J trimming: 7 bases; junction bases outside the gene matches: 7. CDR3 loop: CASSTLQGANEQFF. The CDR3 bases are TGTGCCAGCAGTACACTTCAGGGGGCGAATGAGCAGTTCTTC.

CDR3 in amino acids: CASSSHGGNNEKLFF. The CDR3 bases are TGTGCCAGCAGCTCACACGGGGGGAATAATGAAAAACTGTTTTTT. This chain connects TRBV9 to TRBJ1-4; D possibly corresponds to TRBD1 (5 bases). The CDR3 loop spans 15 amino acids. Looked up from germline, CDR1 is SGDLS and CDR2 is YYNGEE. Between the trimmed V and J ends, which lost 4 bases and 4 bases, there was a span of 14 bases.

The chain couples TRBV2 to TRBJ1-1, with D uncertain. Germline V gives CDR1 SNHLY, CDR2 FYNNEI. This CDR3 has 16 residues. Trimming removed 6 bases from V and 0 bases from J, with 17 bases in between. DNA of the CDR3: TGTGCCAGCAGCGTAATGGGGAGACGGTTGAACACTGAAGCTTTCTTT. This codes for CASSVMGRRLNTEAFF.

The chain joins TRBV5-1 to TRBJ2-1; a possible D gene is TRBD2 (5 bases). The CDR3 loop spans 17 amino acids. Trimming cost V 0 bases and J 2 bases, with 15 bases left between them. CDR1 and CDR2 (germline): SGHRS, YFSETQ. CDR3 sequence (DNA): TGCGCCAGCAGCTTGGGAGGGAGCAGGCAGACCTACAATGAGCAGTTCTTC. The encoded protein is CASSLGGSRQTYNEQFF. Variable domain in full (rest from reference TRBV5-1 and TRBJ2-1): KAGVTQTPRYLIKTRGQQVTLSCSPISGHRSVSWYQQTPGQGLQFLFEYFSETQRNKGNFPGRFSGRQFSNSRSEMNVSTLELGDSALYLCASSLGGSRQTYNEQFFGPGTRLTVL.

The CDR3: CSVSSGSSETQYF. CDR3 DNA: TGCAGCGTGAGCAGCGGGAGTTCGGAGACCCAGTACTTC. The rearrangement links TRBV29-1 to TRBJ2-7; 8 nucleotides align to TRBD2. The J call is in doubt because the DNA end fits TRBJ2-5 better. The germline V gene encodes CDR1 SQVTM and CDR2 ANQGSEA. This CDR3 comprises 13 residues.

The chain links TRBV5-1 to TRBJ2-5; 7 nucleotides line up with TRBD1. After removal of 4 bases from V and 2 bases from J, the junction contained 5 bases not matched to a gene. Germline CDR1 is SGHRS and CDR2 is YFSETQ. The CDR3 covers 14 residues. CDR3: CASSLGQEQETQYF. CDR3 DNA sequence: TGCGCCAGCAGCCTAGGACAGGAGCAAGAGACCCAGTACTTC.

This clonotype appeared a few times. This chain joins TRBV28 and TRBJ2-1; D unclear. CDR1 is MDHEN, CDR2 SYDVKM, per germline. This CDR3 spans 14 amino acids. V dropped 2 bases and J dropped 7 bases, with 12 bases sitting between them. For the CDR3, the DNA is TGTGCCAGCAGTTTAGCCGGGTTTTCGAATGAGCAGTTCTTC. It is translated as CASSLAGFSNEQFF.